The 3 T cell receptor beta chains below all came from one sample that was sequenced in a study of vaccination and CD4 T cells after COVID-19. Cultured CD4+ T-cell DNA underwent Oncomine TCR Beta short-read sequencing. Using its own MiXCR run on the PCR reads, TCRdb lists one record per CDR3 protein. The repertoire includes around 15,000 distinct CDR3 sequences, 58% of them detected once, and about an eighth sits in the top ten. Treatment meaning: approximately nine-day PBMC culture with coronavirus spike peptide pools or control peptides (ViraFEST assay). These TCRs are of unknown antigen specificity. Sequencing was performed on CD4+ T cells from blood, cultured in vitro. The receptors originated from a human donor who had recovered from COVID-19.

This clonotype has only a few counts. The V and J genes are TRBV27 and TRBJ2-1; D gene ambiguous. The CDR3 length is 16 residues. The V and J ends lost 4 bases and 2 bases respectively, with 15 bases between them. In germline, CDR1 is MNHEY, CDR2 SMNVEV (reference sequence). The CDR3 here is CASSSEWAPTYNEQFF. Here the CDR3 DNA reads TGTGCCAGCAGTTCCGAGTGGGCGCCCACCTACAATGAGCAGTTCTTC.

This sequence joins TRBV10-2 and TRBJ2-7; 7 positions match TRBD1. Germline lookup yields CDR1 WSHSY and CDR2 SAAADI. V shed 6 bases, J shed 4 bases, and the junction held 3 bases outside the gene matches. CDR3 length: 12 residues. The CDR3 sequence: CASRDRLYEQYF. The CDR3 nucleotides read TGCGCCAGCAGGGACAGGCTATACGAGCAGTACTTC.

This sequence joins TRBV20-1 and TRBJ2-3; 10 bases agree with TRBD2. CDR1 is DFQATT, CDR2 SNEGSKA, per germline (reference sequence). The trim removed 1 base at V and 5 bases at J, leaving 3 bases unmatched. The CDR3 runs to 14 residues. Here the CDR3 DNA reads TGCAGTGCTAGAGTAGCGGGAGGAGGAGATACGCAGTATTTT. As protein: CSARVAGGGDTQYF.